A selection of T cell receptor beta chains follows, all from one sample in a study of blood T cells in healthy people across ages. TCRdb passed the 5' RACE reads through MiXCR, listing each CDR3 protein once. The profile shows approximately 940,000 distinct CDR3 sequences, around 49% of them singletons. The sample taken for sequencing was blood. These receptors originate from a man younger than 40 in good health. Each CDR3 is given with its conserved first and last residue. D genes are given only for firm matches. Clone sizes are given selectively: once, few, many, or a class where the clone is expanded.

J gene | V gene | D gene | clone size | CDR3 protein | CDR3 DNA
TRBJ1-3 | TRBV29-1 | TRBD1 | - | CSVSRDSSLNTIYF | TGCAGCGTTTCACGGGACAGCTCATTAAACACCATATATTTT
TRBJ2-5 | TRBV20-1 | - | few | CSARGAGQETQYF | TGCAGTGCTAGGGGGGCAGGTCAAGAGACCCAGTACTTC
TRBJ2-7 | TRBV12-3/TRBV12-4 | TRBD1 | - | CASTLDRPYEQYF | TGTGCCAGCACCCTGGACAGGCCCTACGAGCAGTACTTC
TRBJ1-4 | TRBV18 | - | few | CASRTGTSEKLFF | TGTGCCAGCCGGACGGGGACATCTGAAAAACTGTTTTTT
TRBJ2-3 | TRBV30 | - | - | CAWAVGGPDTQYF | TGTGCCTGGGCCGTCGGGGGGCCTGATACGCAGTATTTT
TRBJ2-5 | TRBV10-3 | - | - | CAISEPDLQETQYF | TGTGCCATCAGTGAGCCCGACCTACAAGAGACCCAGTACTTC
TRBJ1-4 | TRBV3-1 | TRBD1 | many | CASSPFRTGGNEKLFF | TGTGCCAGCAGCCCGTTCCGGACAGGGGGAAATGAAAAACTGTTTTTT
TRBJ1-4 | TRBV9 | - | - | CASSVRSGNNEKLFF | TGTGCCAGCAGCGTAAGGTCAGGGAATAATGAAAAACTGTTTTTT
TRBJ2-3 | TRBV3-1 | TRBD1 | - | CASSQQTGADTQYF | TGTGCCAGCAGCCAACAAACAGGGGCAGATACGCAGTATTTT
TRBJ2-3 | TRBV11-2 | - | - | CASSLLVGGLTDTQYF | TGTGCCAGCAGCTTATTGGTGGGGGGGCTCACAGATACGCAGTATTTT
TRBJ1-2 | TRBV20-1 | - | - | CGAAGSEEGDYGYTF | TGCGGTGCTGCCGGGAGTGAGGAGGGGGACTATGGCTACACCTTC
TRBJ2-3 | TRBV11-3 | TRBD2 | - | CASSFPWASGSTDTQYF | TGTGCCAGCAGCTTCCCCTGGGCTAGCGGTAGCACAGATACGCAGTATTTT
TRBJ2-5 | TRBV6-6 | - | - | CASSYLDARETQYF | TGTGCCAGCAGTTACTTGGACGCCCGAGAGACCCAGTACTTC
TRBJ2-1 | TRBV3-1 | - | few | CASSQEAPIMGGNNEQFF | TGTGCCAGCAGCCAAGAAGCTCCCATTATGGGGGGTAACAATGAGCAGTTCTTC
TRBJ1-5 | TRBV13 | - | - | CASSLGGRAQPQHF | TGTGCCAGCAGCTTAGGCGGCAGGGCTCAGCCCCAGCATTTT
TRBJ1-1 | TRBV29-1 | - | - | CSAKTGHAREAFF | TGCAGCGCCAAAACAGGTCACGCACGTGAAGCTTTCTTT
TRBJ2-7 | TRBV29-1 | - | - | CSVVGASGNLYEQYF | TGCAGCGTTGTGGGGGCCAGCGGGAACCTCTACGAGCAGTACTTC
TRBJ2-5 | TRBV7-2 | - | - | CASSEIGTPLQETQYF | TGTGCCAGCAGCGAGATAGGGACACCTCTTCAAGAGACCCAGTACTTC
TRBJ2-7 | TRBV7-2 | - | - | CASSEAFSSYNEQYF | TGTGCCAGCAGCGAAGCGTTTAGCTCCTACAATGAGCAGTACTTC
TRBJ2-2 | TRBV27 | TRBD2 | - | CASSPPRLAGRTGELFF | TGTGCCAGCAGTCCACCGAGGCTAGCGGGGAGGACCGGGGAGCTGTTTTTT
TRBJ2-1 | TRBV7-2 | - | few | CASSLWGSSSNEQFF | TGTGCCAGCAGCTTATGGGGATCCAGCTCCAATGAGCAGTTCTTC
TRBJ2-5 | TRBV7-6 | - | - | CASGPTEGTQYF | TGTGCCAGCGGGCCAACAGAAGGTACCCAGTACTTC
TRBJ1-1 | TRBV7-9 | - | few | CASSPETVNTEAFF | TGTGCCAGCAGCCCAGAGACAGTGAACACTGAAGCTTTCTTT
TRBJ2-7 | TRBV29-1 | TRBD1 | many | CSALGQGFYEQYF | TGCAGCGCTCTCGGACAGGGGTTCTACGAGCAGTACTTC
TRBJ1-2 | TRBV4-3 | - | many | CASSQDAGNYGYTF | TGCGCCAGCAGCCAAGATGCCGGGAACTATGGCTACACCTTC
TRBJ2-1 | TRBV4-2 | - | - | CASSQDEGRGEQFF | TGTGCCAGCAGCCAAGATGAAGGGCGGGGTGAGCAGTTCTTC
TRBJ2-3 | TRBV20-1 | - | - | CSAPPGLNTDTQYF | TGCAGTGCCCCCCCGGGACTTAACACAGATACGCAGTATTTT
TRBJ1-1 | TRBV5-5 | TRBD1 | - | CASSAKQGAGPEAFF | TGTGCCAGCAGCGCAAAACAGGGGGCCGGCCCTGAAGCTTTCTTT
TRBJ2-1 | TRBV12-3/TRBV12-4 | TRBD1 | once | CASSPTNRGLGVNEQFF | TGTGCCAGCAGTCCCACTAACAGGGGGCTCGGGGTAAATGAGCAGTTCTTC
TRBJ2-7 | TRBV15 | - | few | CATSRDGSAGMYEQYF | TGTGCCACCAGCAGAGATGGGTCGGCAGGAATGTACGAGCAGTACTTC
TRBJ2-5 | TRBV7-2 | TRBD2 | many | CASSLAGTSGGKETQYF | TGTGCCAGCAGCTTAGCGGGGACTAGCGGGGGTAAAGAGACCCAGTACTTC
TRBJ1-2 | TRBV24-1 | - | - | CATSEAGTPYGYTF | TGTGCCACCAGTGAGGCCGGGACCCCTTATGGCTACACCTTC
TRBJ2-7 | TRBV28 | TRBD1 | - | CASRTTGGSYEQYF | TGTGCCAGTAGAACGACAGGGGGGTCCTACGAGCAGTACTTC
TRBJ2-7 | TRBV5-1 | - | - | CASSAQGNEQYF | TGCGCCAGCAGCGCGCAGGGTAATGAGCAGTACTTC
TRBJ2-7 | TRBV24-1 | - | few | CATSPRGGSYEQYF | TGTGCCACCAGTCCTCGGGGCGGCTCCTACGAGCAGTACTTC
TRBJ2-3 | TRBV7-3 | TRBD1 | few | CASSLGQGSADTQYF | TGTGCCAGCAGCTTGGGACAGGGGTCCGCAGATACGCAGTATTTT
TRBJ2-7 | TRBV5-6 | TRBD2 | - | CASGNSGGAYNEQYF | TGTGCCAGCGGTAATAGCGGGGGGGCGTATAATGAGCAGTACTTC
TRBJ1-2 | TRBV20-1 | - | once | CSASSGTKERLRYGYTF | TGCAGTGCTAGTTCCGGTACGAAGGAGAGACTTCGCTATGGCTACACCTTC
TRBJ1-2 | TRBV28 | TRBD1 | few | CASTRQGTNSYTF | TGTGCCAGCACTCGACAGGGTACGAATAGCTACACCTTC
TRBJ2-7 | TRBV27 | - | - | CASSPTTGIGYEQYF | TGTGCTAGCAGTCCAACGACAGGCATTGGGTACGAGCAGTACTTC
TRBJ2-5 | TRBV7-2 | TRBD1 | - | CASSVTPGQSLQETQYF | TGTGCCAGCAGCGTTACGCCGGGACAGTCATTACAAGAGACCCAGTACTTC
TRBJ2-3 | TRBV7-3 | - | few | CASSLGGAGSLSTDTQYF | TGTGCCAGCAGCTTAGGGGGCGCGGGCAGCCTTAGCACAGATACGCAGTATTTT
TRBJ2-1 | TRBV6-5 | - | - | CASRKTGNEQFF | TGTGCCAGCAGGAAGACCGGCAATGAGCAGTTCTTC
TRBJ1-2 | TRBV28 | - | - | CASTRSREYGYTF | TGTGCCAGCACCCGGAGCAGGGAATATGGCTACACCTTC
TRBJ2-3 | TRBV29-1 | TRBD2 | few | CSVEYLAGGADTQYF | TGCAGCGTTGAATATTTAGCGGGGGGCGCAGATACGCAGTATTTT